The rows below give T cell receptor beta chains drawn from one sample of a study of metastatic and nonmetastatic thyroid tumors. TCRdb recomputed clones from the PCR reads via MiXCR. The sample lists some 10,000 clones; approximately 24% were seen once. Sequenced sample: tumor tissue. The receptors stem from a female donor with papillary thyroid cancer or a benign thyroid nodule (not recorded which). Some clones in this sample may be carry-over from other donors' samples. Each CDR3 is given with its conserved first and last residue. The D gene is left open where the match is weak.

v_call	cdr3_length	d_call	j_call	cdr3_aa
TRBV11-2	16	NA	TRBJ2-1	CASSLAAGLYSNEQFF
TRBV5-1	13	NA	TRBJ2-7	CASSFQGSYEQYF
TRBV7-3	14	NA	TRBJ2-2	CASSTYGPTGELFF
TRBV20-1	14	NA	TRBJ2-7	CSASEEDGTYEQYF
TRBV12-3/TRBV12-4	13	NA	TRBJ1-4	CASSFPTRRKLFF
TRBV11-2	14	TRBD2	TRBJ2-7	CASSWSGVAYEQYF
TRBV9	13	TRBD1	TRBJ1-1	CASGQGVNTEAFF
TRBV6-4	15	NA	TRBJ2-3	CASSDSRRAGDTQYF
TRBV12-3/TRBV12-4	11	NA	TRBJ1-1	CATRTGFGAFF
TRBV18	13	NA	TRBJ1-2	CASSYGQYYGYTF
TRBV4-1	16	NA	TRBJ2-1	CASSHALASASAEQFF
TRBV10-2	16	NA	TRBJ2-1	CASSSQGIGSYNEQFF
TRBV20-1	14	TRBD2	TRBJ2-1	CSASSAGLNNEQSF
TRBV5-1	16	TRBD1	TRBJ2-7	CASSGNPGQGAWEQYF
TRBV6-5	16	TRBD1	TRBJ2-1	CASSSAGQGSYNEQFF
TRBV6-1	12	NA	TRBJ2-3	CASSGGGDTQFF